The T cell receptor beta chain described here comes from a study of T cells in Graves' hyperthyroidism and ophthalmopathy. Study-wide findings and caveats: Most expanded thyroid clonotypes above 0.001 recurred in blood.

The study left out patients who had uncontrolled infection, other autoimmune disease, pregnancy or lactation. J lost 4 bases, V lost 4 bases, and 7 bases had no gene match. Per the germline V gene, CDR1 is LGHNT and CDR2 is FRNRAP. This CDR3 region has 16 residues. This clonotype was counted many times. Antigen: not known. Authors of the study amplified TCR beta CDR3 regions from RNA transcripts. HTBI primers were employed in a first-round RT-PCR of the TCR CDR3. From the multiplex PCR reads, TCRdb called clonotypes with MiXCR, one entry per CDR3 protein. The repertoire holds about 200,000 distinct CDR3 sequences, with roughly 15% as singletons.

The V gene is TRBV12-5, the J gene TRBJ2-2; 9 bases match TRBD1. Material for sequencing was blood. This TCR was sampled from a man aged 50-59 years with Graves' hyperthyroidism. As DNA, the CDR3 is TGTGCTAGTGGTTCGACCGACAGGGGGTTCACCGGGGAGCTGTTTTTT. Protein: CASGSTDRGFTGELFF.